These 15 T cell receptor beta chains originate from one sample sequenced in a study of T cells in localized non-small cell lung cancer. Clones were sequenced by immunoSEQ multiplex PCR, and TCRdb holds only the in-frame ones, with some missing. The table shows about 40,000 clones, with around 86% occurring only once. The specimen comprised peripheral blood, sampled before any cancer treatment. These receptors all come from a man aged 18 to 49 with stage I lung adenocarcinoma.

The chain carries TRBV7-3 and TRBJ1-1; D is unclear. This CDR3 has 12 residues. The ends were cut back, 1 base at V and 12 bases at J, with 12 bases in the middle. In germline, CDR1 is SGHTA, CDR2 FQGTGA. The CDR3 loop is CASSLISGVPFF. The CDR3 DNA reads TGTGCCAGCAGCTTAATATCAGGAGTTCCTTTCTTT.

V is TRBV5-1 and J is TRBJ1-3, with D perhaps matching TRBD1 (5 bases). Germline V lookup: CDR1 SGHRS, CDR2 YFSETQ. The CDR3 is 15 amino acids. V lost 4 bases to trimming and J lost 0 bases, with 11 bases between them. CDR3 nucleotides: TGCGCCAGCAGCAATAAAGACAGCTCTGGAAACACCATATATTTT. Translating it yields CASSNKDSSGNTIYF.

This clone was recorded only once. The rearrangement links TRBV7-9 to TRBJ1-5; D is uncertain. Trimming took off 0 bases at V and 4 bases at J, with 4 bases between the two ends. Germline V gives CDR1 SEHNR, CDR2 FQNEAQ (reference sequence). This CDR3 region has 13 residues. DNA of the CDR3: TGTGCCAGCAGCTTAGCCTCAAATCAGCCCCAGCATTTT. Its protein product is CASSLASNQPQHF.

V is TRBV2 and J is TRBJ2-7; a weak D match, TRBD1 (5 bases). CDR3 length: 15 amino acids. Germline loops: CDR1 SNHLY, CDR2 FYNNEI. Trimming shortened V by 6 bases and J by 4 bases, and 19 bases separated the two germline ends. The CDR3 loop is CASRPGRGTKYEQYF. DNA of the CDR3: TGTGCCAGCAGGCCCGGAAGGGGCACAAAATACGAGCAGTACTTC.

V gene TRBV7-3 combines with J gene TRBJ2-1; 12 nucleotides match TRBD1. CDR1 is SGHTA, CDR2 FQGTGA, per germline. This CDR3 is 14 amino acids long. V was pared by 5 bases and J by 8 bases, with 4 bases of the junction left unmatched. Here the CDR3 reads CASSLGTGGDEQFF. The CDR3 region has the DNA TGTGCCAGCAGCCTCGGGACAGGGGGCGATGAGCAGTTCTTC.

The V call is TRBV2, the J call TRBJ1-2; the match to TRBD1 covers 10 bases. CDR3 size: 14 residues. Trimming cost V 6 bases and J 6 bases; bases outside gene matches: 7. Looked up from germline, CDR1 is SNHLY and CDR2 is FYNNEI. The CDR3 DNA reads TGTGCCAGCAGCTCGGGACAGGGGTTAAATGGCTACACCTTC. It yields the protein CASSSGQGLNGYTF.

The CDR3 DNA reads as TGTGCCAGCAGTGAAACGGGACACTCCTACGAGCAGTACTTC. Translation gives CASSETGHSYEQYF. This chain uses TRBV2 with TRBJ2-7; a possible D gene is TRBD1 (6 bases). The V gene lost 2 bases and the J gene lost 0 bases, with 8 bases spanning the gap. The CDR3 sequence is 14 residues long. The germline V gene encodes CDR1 SNHLY and CDR2 FYNNEI.

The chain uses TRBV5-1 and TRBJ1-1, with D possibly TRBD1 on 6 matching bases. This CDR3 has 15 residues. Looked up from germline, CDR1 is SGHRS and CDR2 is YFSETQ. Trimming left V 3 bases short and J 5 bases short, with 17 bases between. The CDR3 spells CASSSGGGAMTEAFF. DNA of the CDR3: TGCGCCAGCAGCTCCGGCGGGGGGGCGATGACTGAAGCTTTCTTT.

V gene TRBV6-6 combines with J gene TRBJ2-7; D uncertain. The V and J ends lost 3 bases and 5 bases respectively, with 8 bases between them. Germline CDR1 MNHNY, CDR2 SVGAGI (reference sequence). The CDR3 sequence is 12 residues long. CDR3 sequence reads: CASSYKSNEQYF. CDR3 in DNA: TGTGCCAGCAGTTATAAGAGTAACGAGCAGTACTTC.

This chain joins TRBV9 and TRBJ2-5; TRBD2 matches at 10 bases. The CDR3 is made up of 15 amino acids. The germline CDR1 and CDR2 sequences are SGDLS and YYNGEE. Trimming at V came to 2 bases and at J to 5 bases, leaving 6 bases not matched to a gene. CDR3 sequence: CASSVSGGAGETQYF. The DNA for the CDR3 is TGTGCCAGCAGCGTCAGCGGGGGGGCCGGGGAGACCCAGTACTTC. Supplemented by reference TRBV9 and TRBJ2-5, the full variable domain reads DSGVTQTPKHLITATGQRVTLRCSPRSGDLSVYWYQQSLDQGLQFLIQYYNGEERAKGNILERFSAQQFPDLHSELNLSSLELGDSALYFCASSVSGGAGETQYFGPGTRLLVL.

The DNA of the CDR3 is TGTGCCAGCAGCTGGGGGGGCGCCGATACGCAGTATTTT. Translating it yields CASSWGGADTQYF. V is TRBV5-4 and J is TRBJ2-3; possible D gene TRBD2, 7 bases. V lost 3 bases, J lost 6 bases, and 11 bases lay in between. Germline V gives CDR1 SGHNT, CDR2 YYREEE (reference sequence). This CDR3 has 13 residues.

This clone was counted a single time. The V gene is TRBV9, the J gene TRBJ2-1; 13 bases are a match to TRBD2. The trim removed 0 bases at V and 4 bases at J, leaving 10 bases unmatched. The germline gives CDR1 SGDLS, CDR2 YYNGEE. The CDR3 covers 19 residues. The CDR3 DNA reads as TGTGCCAGCAGCGTAGTTGGGACTAGCGGGGTTGCTAGTTACAATGAGCAGTTCTTC. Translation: CASSVVGTSGVASYNEQFF.

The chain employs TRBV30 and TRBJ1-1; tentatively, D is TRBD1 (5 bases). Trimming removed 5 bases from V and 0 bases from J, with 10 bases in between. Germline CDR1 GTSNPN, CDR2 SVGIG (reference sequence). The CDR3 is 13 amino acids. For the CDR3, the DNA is TGTGCCTGGGGGGGGTTCATGAACACTGAAGCTTTCTTT. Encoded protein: CAWGGFMNTEAFF.

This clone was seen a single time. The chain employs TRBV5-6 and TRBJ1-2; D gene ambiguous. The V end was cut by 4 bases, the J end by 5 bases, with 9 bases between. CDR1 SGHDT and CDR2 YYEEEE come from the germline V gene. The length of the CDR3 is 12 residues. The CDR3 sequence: CASSTQEYGYTF. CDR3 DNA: TGTGCCAGCAGCACGCAGGAATATGGCTACACCTTC.

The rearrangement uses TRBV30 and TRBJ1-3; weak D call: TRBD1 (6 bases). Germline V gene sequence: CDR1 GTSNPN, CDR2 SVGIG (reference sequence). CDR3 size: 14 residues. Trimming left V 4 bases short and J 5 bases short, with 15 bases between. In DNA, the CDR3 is TGTGCCTGGACGACGGACGGGGGCCGAAACACCATATATTTT. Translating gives CAWTTDGGRNTIYF. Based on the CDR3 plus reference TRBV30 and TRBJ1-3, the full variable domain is SQTIHQWPATLVQPVGSPLSLECTVEGTSNPNLYWYRQAAGRGLQLLFYSVGIGQISSEVPQNLSASRPQDRQFILSSKKLLLSDSGFYLCAWTTDGGRNTIYFGEGSWLTVV.